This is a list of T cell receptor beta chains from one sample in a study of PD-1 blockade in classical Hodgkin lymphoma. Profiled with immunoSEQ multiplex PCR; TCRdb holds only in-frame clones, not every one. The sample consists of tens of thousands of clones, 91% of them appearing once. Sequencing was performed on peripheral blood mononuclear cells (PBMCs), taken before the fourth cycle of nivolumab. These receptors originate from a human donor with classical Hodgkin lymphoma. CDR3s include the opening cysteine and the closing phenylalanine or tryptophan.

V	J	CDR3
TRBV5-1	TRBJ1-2	CASSLGGFGTVGYTF
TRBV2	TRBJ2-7	CASQSGVSYEQYF
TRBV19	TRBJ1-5	CASSPGQGLGPQHF
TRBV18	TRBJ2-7	CASSPNPSGDQYF
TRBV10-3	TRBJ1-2	CAIPGPQSGYTF
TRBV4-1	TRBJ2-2	CASSLIWTENTGELFF
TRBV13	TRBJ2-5	CASSYLRGQETQYF
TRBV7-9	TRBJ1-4	CASSLSGNHEKLFF
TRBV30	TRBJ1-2	CAWRHRPLTYYGYTF
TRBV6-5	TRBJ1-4	CASSYGPQNEKLFF
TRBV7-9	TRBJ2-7	CASSLKGGTYEQYF
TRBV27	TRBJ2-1	CASSPKLGSSYNEQFF
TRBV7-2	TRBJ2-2	CASSFANTGELFF
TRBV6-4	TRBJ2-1	CASSTSPDGHNEQFF
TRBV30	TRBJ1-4	CAWSLFMSPGGDEKLFF
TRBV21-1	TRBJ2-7	CARPGQGYEQYF
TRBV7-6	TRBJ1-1	CASSVGAGGYMNTEAFF
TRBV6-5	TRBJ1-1	CASSYSGTGGTEAFF
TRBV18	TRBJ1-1	CASSPLENTEAFF
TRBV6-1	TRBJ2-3	CASSEATAAGVKDTQYF
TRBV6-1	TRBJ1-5	CASSENGGQQPQHF
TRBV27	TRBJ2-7	CASSLGSRNYEQYF
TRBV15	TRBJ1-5	CATSRDLGRGLGQPQHF
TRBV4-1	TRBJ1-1	CASSHSMNTEAFF
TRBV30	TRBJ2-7	CAWSKVGEQYF
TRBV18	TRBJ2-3	CASSPRDRGFSDTQYF
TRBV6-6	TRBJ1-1	CASSYWGKAFF
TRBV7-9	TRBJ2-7	CASSLAGGSEEQYF
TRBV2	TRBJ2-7	CASSVGILYEQYF
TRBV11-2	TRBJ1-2	CASSLRGSYGYTF
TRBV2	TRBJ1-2	CASGGFGYTF
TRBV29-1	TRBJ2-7	CSVEDRQGNEQYF
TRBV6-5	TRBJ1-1	CASSVRPRNTEAFF
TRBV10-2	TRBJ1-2	CASRTADGYTF
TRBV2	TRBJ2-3	CASEGLYTDTQYF
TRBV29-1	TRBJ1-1	CSVPTEKTLKLSF
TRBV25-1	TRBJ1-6	CASSDSTGLNSPLHF
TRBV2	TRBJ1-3	CASSGTSGNTIYF
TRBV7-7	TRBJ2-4	CASSSRQGARTLAKNIQYF
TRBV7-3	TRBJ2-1	CASSLTGKDTAYNEQFF
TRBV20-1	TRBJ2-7	CSASYRCF
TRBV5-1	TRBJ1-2	CASSPLRDRGDGYTF
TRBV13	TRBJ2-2	CASTQVGTGELFF
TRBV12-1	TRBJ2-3	CASSFEPGSTDTQYF
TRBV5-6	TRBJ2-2	CASSGTANTGELFF
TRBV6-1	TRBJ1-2	CASTPSLASGYTF
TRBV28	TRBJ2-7	CASSEGPASVGQYF
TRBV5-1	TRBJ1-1	CASSLDLSERWAFF
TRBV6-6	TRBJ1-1	CASSYLQQNTEAFF
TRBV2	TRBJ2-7	CASTRQGARGEQYF
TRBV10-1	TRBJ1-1	CASSDFPWGYTEAFF
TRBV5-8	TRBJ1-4	CASSFGQGLNEKLFF
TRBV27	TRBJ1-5	CASSPRPGQGNQPQHF
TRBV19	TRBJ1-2	CASSLSNSNSQANYGYTF
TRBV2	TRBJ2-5	CASSPGLAAQETQYF